The clone carrying this TCR beta chain has more than one count but fewer than ten. Its target is not known. Starting from PBMCs, sorting isolated CD4+ and CD8+ T cells. This record comes from a study of CD8+ T cells in alopecia areata. For the study at large: Treatment comprised oral tofacitinib, 5 to 10 mg twice daily, in treated patients. General study results and limits: Among the cells sequenced in scalp samples are also the resident alphabeta T cells of normal skin. Lesional tissue from the scalp (especially in alopecia totalis/universalis) showed higher clonality than normal scalp.

Extracted from the samples, RNA was reverse transcribed into cDNA to serve as the sequencing template. Using immunoSEQ multiplex PCR, the repertoire was profiled, and TCRdb retains in-frame clones only, with some absent. The table records about 140,000 clones, 51% of them present only once. This clonotype was sampled from a human donor with alopecia areata. Sequenced here: CD4+ T cells sorted from blood, sampled at week 0.

CDR3 sequence reads: CSVDETTQYF. The DNA for the CDR3 is TGCAGCGTTGACGAGACGACCCAGTACTTC. V gene TRBV29-1 combines with J gene TRBJ2-5; no clear D. Per the germline V gene, CDR1 is SQVTM and CDR2 is ANQGSEA. The CDR3 loop spans 10 amino acids. The V and J ends lost 3 bases and 7 bases respectively, with 6 bases between them.